Each of the 12 T cell receptor beta chains below was sequenced from the same sample in a study of cytomegalovirus exposure and HLA in healthy donors. Both 60 Vbeta primers and 13 Jbeta primers went into the PCR. The data were produced by immunoSEQ multiplex PCR, yet TCRdb's version contains in-frame clones alone and is incomplete. There are about 180,000 clones in the sample; around 80% occur only once, and 1.3% to 1.5% lies in the top ten. Input material: PBMCs. These receptors all come from a girl aged 10 to 17 in good health and CMV-seropositive.

This chain uses TRBV11-2 with TRBJ1-1; D might be TRBD1 (5 bases). Trimming removed 4 bases at V and 3 bases at J, with 9 bases between. The CDR3 runs to 13 residues. Germline loops: CDR1 SGHAT, CDR2 FQNNGV. CDR3 loop: CASSYSGDTEAFF. CDR3 nucleotide sequence: TGTGCCAGCAGCTACTCGGGGGACACTGAAGCTTTCTTT.

V is TRBV5-1 and J is TRBJ2-1, with TRBD2 matching over 11 bases. V lost 2 bases and J lost 5; bases outside the gene matches: 12. Germline CDR1 and CDR2: SGHRS and YFSETQ. CDR3 size: 18 residues. The DNA for the CDR3 is TGCGCCAGCAGCTTAGGCTTTATAGCGGGAGGGAACAACAATGAGCAGTTCTTC. Its protein product is CASSLGFIAGGNNNEQFF.

The genes are TRBV6-1 and TRBJ1-4; 10 nucleotides match TRBD1. V was pared by 8 bases and J by 1 base, with 4 bases of the junction left unmatched. This CDR3 comprises 15 residues. Germline CDR1 is MNHNS and CDR2 is SASEGT. CDR3 residues: CASRTGGETNEKLFF. The CDR3 DNA sequence: TGTGCCAGCCGGACAGGGGGGGAAACTAATGAAAAACTGTTTTTT.

The chain employs TRBV27 and TRBJ1-1; no clear D gene. CDR3 size: 14 residues. Germline V gives CDR1 MNHEY, CDR2 SMNVEV (reference sequence). Between the trimmed V and J ends, which lost 4 bases and 1 base, there was a span of 10 bases. The CDR3 spells CASSSGRGNTEAFF. DNA of the CDR3: TGTGCCAGCAGTTCAGGACGGGGGAACACTGAAGCTTTCTTT.

The chain recombines TRBV5-1 with TRBJ1-1; D might be TRBD1 (5 bases). Germline-derived CDR1 and CDR2 are SGHRS and YFSETQ. CDR3 length: 15 residues. Between the trimmed V and J ends, which lost 2 bases and 4 bases, there was a span of 15 bases. The CDR3 DNA follows: TGCGCCAGCAGCTTCAAGGCTACAGGCCTCACTGAAGCTTTCTTT. Translated: CASSFKATGLTEAFF.

This chain uses TRBV7-3 with TRBJ2-3; 11 nucleotides match TRBD2. The germline V gene has CDR1 SGHTA and CDR2 FQGTGA. The CDR3 runs 16 residues. V lost 1 base to trimming and J lost 5 bases; unmatched junction nucleotides: 5. For the CDR3, the DNA is TGTGCCAGCAGCTTAATGTTAGCGGGAGGGCAAGATACGCAGTATTTT. It specifies CASSLMLAGGQDTQYF.

V and J are TRBV19 and TRBJ2-3; TRBD2 aligns across 7 bases. Germline trimming cut 6 bases from V and 2 bases from J; bases unmatched to any gene: 8. In germline, CDR1 is LNHDA, CDR2 SQIVND (reference sequence). The CDR3 extends over 15 amino acids. The DNA for the CDR3 is TGTGCCAGTAGGCCACCGGGACTAAACACAGATACGCAGTATTTT. Translated: CASRPPGLNTDTQYF.

This clone is labeled as medium-sized. The chain uses TRBV7-3 and TRBJ2-1, with D possibly being TRBD2 (6 bases). The CDR3 sequence is 14 residues long. The V end lost 2 bases, the J end lost 2 bases, and 7 bases lay between the germline ends. Germline CDR1 SGHTA, CDR2 FQGTGA. The CDR3 sequence: CASSLGGTYNEQFF. CDR3 DNA: TGTGCCAGCAGCTTAGGAGGGACCTACAATGAGCAGTTCTTC.

The count of this clone is one. The chain combines TRBV6-1 with TRBJ2-5; 8 positions agree with TRBD1. The CDR3 consists of 15 residues. The ends lost 5 bases at V and 5 bases at J; junction bases unmatched: 10. Germline V gene lookup returns CDR1 MNHNS and CDR2 SASEGT. The DNA for the CDR3 is TGTGCCAGCAGTCGTACAGGGGGTTTGGGGGAGACCCAGTACTTC. Translation: CASSRTGGLGETQYF.

This clone was seen more than once but under ten times. The chain is built from TRBV7-9 and TRBJ2-2; D uncertain. V dropped 2 bases and J dropped 7 bases, with 14 bases sitting between them. The CDR3 length is 15 residues. Germline CDR1 and CDR2: SEHNR and FQNEAQ (reference sequence). The CDR3 sequence: CASSLSGPDSGELFF. In DNA form, the CDR3 reads TGTGCCAGCAGCTTAAGTGGGCCGGATAGCGGGGAGCTGTTTTTT. The full variable domain, with the rest looked up from reference TRBV7-9 and TRBJ2-2, is DTGVSQNPRHKITKRGQNVTFRCDPISEHNRLYWYRQTLGQGPEFLTYFQNEAQLEKSRLLSDRFSAERPKGSFSTLEIQRTEQGDSAMYLCASSLSGPDSGELFFGEGSRLTVL.

This clone was seen more than once but under ten times. The genes are TRBV7-7 and TRBJ2-1; no clear D. CDR1 and CDR2 (germline): SSHAT, FNYEAQ (reference sequence). The V end lost 1 base, the J end lost 3 bases, and 16 bases lay between the germline ends. This CDR3 is 17 amino acids long. DNA for the CDR3: TGTGCCAGCAGCTTAGGTCGATCCCCAACGGTCTACAATGAGCAGTTCTTC. Its protein is CASSLGRSPTVYNEQFF.

In this sample, this clone turned up a few times. V is TRBV29-1 and J is TRBJ2-3, with TRBD2 matching over 11 bases. CDR3 length equals 17 residues. J gave up 2 bases and V 3 bases, and 10 bases lay outside the gene matches. The germline V gene has CDR1 SQVTM and CDR2 ANQGSEA. The CDR3: CSVDILGLADSTDTQYF. The CDR3 DNA reads TGCAGCGTTGATATTTTGGGACTAGCGGACTCCACAGATACGCAGTATTTT.